The 19 T cell receptor beta chains listed next were all sequenced from one sample in a study of OX40 agonist ivuxolimab in advanced cancers. Profiling relied on immunoSEQ multiplex PCR, and the TCRdb table lists in-frame clones only, not all of them. The sample holds 68,000 or so clones, more than 85% seen once. Source: CD4+ or CD8+ T cells sorted from blood, taken in a trial of the OX40 agonist ivuxolimab. These receptors came from an adult with an advanced solid tumor such as melanoma, head and neck, liver or kidney cancer.

The V gene is TRBV30, the J gene TRBJ2-7; TRBD1 is a possible D gene (5 bases). V lost 8 bases and J 0 bases, leaving 11 bases between the germline ends. The CDR3 has 12 amino acids. Germline lookup yields CDR1 GTSNPN and CDR2 SVGIG (reference sequence). This chain's CDR3 is CALQESSYEQYF. The CDR3 bases are TGTGCCCTACAGGAAAGCTCCTACGAGCAGTACTTC. Variable domain in full (rest from reference TRBV30 and TRBJ2-7): SQTIHQWPATLVQPVGSPLSLECTVEGTSNPNLYWYRQAAGRGLQLLFYSVGIGQISSEVPQNLSASRPQDRQFILSSKKLLLSDSGFYLCALQESSYEQYFGPGTRLTVT.

V gene TRBV11-3 combines with J gene TRBJ2-2, with D perhaps TRBD1 (5 bases). Germline-derived CDR1 and CDR2 are SGHNT and YENEEA. This CDR3 region has 16 residues. Trimming took off 4 bases at V and 1 base at J, with 13 bases between the two ends. The CDR3: CASSSGPDKNTGELFF. The CDR3 nucleotides are TGTGCCAGCAGCTCTGGCCCGGACAAGAACACCGGGGAGCTGTTTTTT.

The chain is built from TRBV19 and TRBJ2-3; 8 bases are shared with TRBD1. This CDR3 contains 15 residues. Trimming removed 5 bases from V and 0 bases from J; junction bases left unmatched: 4. Germline lookup yields CDR1 LNHDA and CDR2 SQIVND (reference sequence). CDR3 loop: CASSRDRKSTDTQYF. The CDR3 DNA follows: TGTGCCAGTAGTCGGGACAGGAAAAGCACAGATACGCAGTATTTT. Based on the CDR3 plus reference TRBV19 and TRBJ2-3, the full variable domain is DGGITQSPKYLFRKEGQNVTLSCEQNLNHDAMYWYRQDPGQGLRLIYYSQIVNDFQKGDIAEGYSVSREKKESFPLTVTSAQKNPTAFYLCASSRDRKSTDTQYFGPGTRLTVL.

The genes are TRBV7-9 and TRBJ2-3; tentative D call: TRBD2 (6 bases). This CDR3 is 13 amino acids long. The V gene lost 5 bases and the J gene lost 5 bases, with 11 bases spanning the gap. Germline CDR1 SEHNR, CDR2 FQNEAQ (reference sequence). CDR3 in amino acids: CASSPPGVDTQYF. The CDR3 DNA is TGTGCCAGCAGCCCGCCGGGAGTAGATACGCAGTATTTT.

The chain uses TRBV5-1 and TRBJ2-5; a possible D gene is TRBD2 (6 bases). The length of the CDR3 is 14 residues. Trimming removed 0 bases at V and 6 bases at J, with 12 bases between. CDR1 is SGHRS and CDR2 is YFSETQ in the germline V gene. The CDR3 region is CASSLAKEGQTQYF. The CDR3 DNA reads as TGCGCCAGCAGCTTGGCCAAGGAGGGACAGACCCAGTACTTC.

For this clone: Other DNA sequences within the sample encode an identical CDR3. Here the CDR3 DNA reads TGCGCCAGCAGCTTGGGACAGCAAGAGACCCAGTACTTC. This translates into CASSLGQQETQYF. This sequence joins TRBV5-1 and TRBJ2-5; perhaps TRBD1 as D (5 bases). Per the germline V gene, CDR1 is SGHRS and CDR2 is YFSETQ. The CDR3 spans 13 residues. Trimming shortened V by 0 bases and J by 2 bases, and 5 bases separated the two germline ends.

The chain uses TRBV7-3 and TRBJ2-2; a weak D match, TRBD2 (6 bases). The CDR3 is made up of 15 amino acids. Germline assignment: CDR1 SGHTA and CDR2 FQGTGA. V lost 5 bases and J lost 7, with 17 bases in between. The CDR3 nucleotides are TGTGCCAGCAGCCCCACTTCGGGAGCCGGCGGGGAGCTGTTTTTT. Translating it yields CASSPTSGAGGELFF.

This chain joins TRBV9 and TRBJ2-5; 10 bases agree with TRBD2. The J call is in doubt because the DNA end fits TRBJ2-7 better. The CDR3 length is 15 residues. Germline V gene data show CDR1 as SGDLS and CDR2 as YYNGEE. In DNA, the CDR3 is TGTGCCAGCAGCCTACAAGCGGGAGGGTCCTACGAGCAGTACTTC. It encodes CASSLQAGGSYEQYF.

This CDR3 is CAWREGMGEQYF. The DNA of the CDR3 is TGTGCCTGGAGAGAGGGAATGGGTGAGCAGTACTTC. V is TRBV30 and J is TRBJ2-7, with D perhaps matching TRBD2 (5 bases). V was shortened by 3 bases and J by 7 bases, with 13 bases between the two germline ends. Germline-derived CDR1 and CDR2 are GTSNPN and SVGIG (reference sequence). The CDR3 has 12 residues.

The chain links TRBV7-2 to TRBJ1-3, with unresolved D. Trimming pared 0 bases from V and 2 bases from J, leaving 8 bases between. Germline CDR1 SGHTA, CDR2 FQGNSA. CDR3 size: 15 residues. The CDR3 DNA follows: TGTGCCAGCAGCTTAGCAGGGATCCCTGGAAACACCATATATTTT. It translates to CASSLAGIPGNTIYF. The variable domain in full, with the rest retrieved from reference TRBV7-2 and TRBJ1-3, is GAGVSQSPSNKVTEKGKDVELRCDPISGHTALYWYRQSLGQGLEFLIYFQGNSAPDKSGLPSDRFSAERTGGSVSTLTIQRTQQEDSAVYLCASSLAGIPGNTIYFGEGSWLTVV.

The chain combines TRBV19 with TRBJ2-1; 16 bases line up with TRBD2. This CDR3 is 15 amino acids long. Unmatched junction bases numbered 3, after V lost 8 bases and J lost 5 bases. Germline V gene lookup returns CDR1 LNHDA and CDR2 SQIVND (reference sequence). CDR3 in amino acids: CASGGLAGGHNEQFF. The CDR3 DNA follows: TGTGCCAGTGGGGGACTAGCGGGAGGGCACAATGAGCAGTTCTTC.

This clone was observed a few times. The chain combines TRBV6-5 with TRBJ2-7; tentatively, D is TRBD2 (6 bases). This CDR3 has 14 amino acids. V was cut by 7 bases and J by 5 bases, with 18 bases left in between. Per the germline V gene, CDR1 is MNHEY and CDR2 is SVGAGI. The CDR3 region is CASTSGGAMNEQYF. DNA of the CDR3: TGTGCCAGCACCTCCGGGGGTGCCATGAACGAGCAGTACTTC.

The V gene is TRBV19, the J gene TRBJ1-3; TRBD1 matches 8 bases. V was pared by 8 bases and J by 0 bases, with 3 bases of the junction left unmatched. The CDR3 is 14 residues long. Germline V CDR1 and CDR2: LNHDA, SQIVND (reference sequence). CDR3 DNA sequence: TGTGCCAGTGACAGGGGCGGCTCTGGAAACACCATATATTTT. It yields the protein CASDRGGSGNTIYF.

V gene TRBV19 combines with J gene TRBJ2-5; D might be TRBD2 (6 bases). The CDR3 runs 14 residues. Trimming took off 4 bases at V and 2 bases at J, with 11 bases between the two ends. The germline V gene has CDR1 LNHDA and CDR2 SQIVND (reference sequence). CDR3 nucleotides: TGTGCCAGTAGTAGCGGGATCTATCAAGAGACCCAGTACTTC. Amino acid sequence: CASSSGIYQETQYF.

The J gene is TRBJ1-4, the V gene TRBV11-2; D is uncertain. This CDR3 has 15 amino acids. Germline assignment: CDR1 SGHAT and CDR2 FQNNGV. V dropped 3 bases and J dropped 3 bases, with 11 bases sitting between them. The CDR3 DNA follows: TGTGCCAGCAGCTTCGGGATTTTGGCTAATGAAAAACTGTTTTTT. Protein: CASSFGILANEKLFF.

Only one count was recorded for this clone. This chain joins TRBV2 and TRBJ2-1; 9 bases are shared with TRBD1. Trimming took 6 bases from V and 6 from J; bases not matched to a gene: 9. The CDR3 spans 15 residues. Germline V gives CDR1 SNHLY, CDR2 FYNNEI. CDR3 sequence (DNA): TGTGCCAGCAGCCTCCACCCGACAGGGGGCAATGAGCAGTTCTTC. This codes for CASSLHPTGGNEQFF.

This clone was seen once. The chain employs TRBV5-1 and TRBJ2-1; 9 bases align to TRBD2. Germline V CDR1 and CDR2: SGHRS, YFSETQ. V lost 0 bases to trimming and J lost 0 bases; unmatched junction nucleotides: 10. CDR3 length: 19 amino acids. The CDR3 spells CASSLAASGEYSSYNEQFF. CDR3 DNA: TGCGCCAGCAGCTTGGCTGCTAGCGGGGAATATAGCTCCTACAATGAGCAGTTCTTC.

The rearrangement uses TRBV30 and TRBJ2-5, with 10 bases lining up with TRBD2. Germline V lookup: CDR1 GTSNPN, CDR2 SVGIG (reference sequence). The CDR3 length is 15 residues. J gave up 6 bases and V 2 bases, and 9 bases lay outside the gene matches. The CDR3, as DNA: TGTGCCTGGAGTTTGGTGAGCGGGAGGGCCCAGACCCAGTACTTC. Its protein is CAWSLVSGRAQTQYF.

The chain joins TRBV13 to TRBJ2-7; D may be TRBD1 or TRBD2 (5 bases each). With 5 bases removed from V and 5 bases from J, the gap between germline ends came to 16 bases. The germline V gene has CDR1 PRHDT and CDR2 FYEKMQ (reference sequence). CDR3 length: 14 residues. In DNA, the CDR3 is TGTGCCAGCAGCATGGGACCAACCACCCACGAGCAGTACTTC. Translated, it gives CASSMGPTTHEQYF.